The 26 T cell receptor beta chains reported below all come from one sample, sequenced in a study of early T cells in non-severe SARS-CoV-2 infection. From the 5' RACE reads, TCRdb called clonotypes with MiXCR, one entry per CDR3 protein. The sample includes around 45,000 distinct CDR3 sequences, under 4.5% of them seen just once. The sequencing input was whole blood. The receptor set was obtained from an adult who was a healthcare worker with PCR-confirmed SARS-CoV-2 infection or an uninfected control (not recorded which).

This clonotype has a count of ten or more. The rearrangement links TRBV9 to TRBJ1-5; 7 bases fit TRBD1. The germline V gene encodes CDR1 SGDLS and CDR2 YYNGEE. The CDR3 has 14 amino acids. Unmatched junction bases numbered 4, after V lost 4 bases and J lost 3 bases. The CDR3 sequence is CASSPGGVNQPQHF. For the CDR3, the DNA is TGTGCCAGCAGCCCAGGGGGAGTCAATCAGCCCCAGCATTTT.

This clonotype was found many times. The rearrangement joins TRBV27 to TRBJ2-1, with 8 nucleotides matching TRBD2. Trimming cost V 7 bases and J 1 base; bases outside gene matches: 6. Germline V gene data show CDR1 as MNHEY and CDR2 as SMNVEV (reference sequence). The CDR3 covers 15 residues. The CDR3 region is CASIQSGGSYNEQFF. In DNA, the CDR3 is TGTGCCAGCATACAGAGCGGGGGATCCTACAATGAGCAGTTCTTC.

This clonotype was counted at least ten times. Written as DNA, the CDR3 is TGTGCCAGCAGCCAAGATGTGGGCGACTCCTACGAGCAGTACTTC. This codes for CASSQDVGDSYEQYF. The chain employs TRBV3-1 and TRBJ2-7; D remains ambiguous. Trimming stripped 0 bases from V and 0 bases from J, with 9 bases between. Germline CDR1 LGHDT, CDR2 YNNKEL (reference sequence). The CDR3 runs 15 residues.

The chain recombines TRBV7-6 with TRBJ1-6; D gene unclear. The CDR3 is 15 amino acids. The germline V and J ends were trimmed by 5 bases and 9 bases, with 17 bases remaining between them. Per the germline V gene, CDR1 is SGHVS and CDR2 is FNYEAQ. CDR3: CASSRHVDRGSPLHF. The DNA of the CDR3 is TGTGCCAGCAGCCGACATGTGGACCGGGGTTCACCCCTCCACTTT.

The sample holds many counts of this clonotype. The genes are TRBV27 and TRBJ2-5; 7 nucleotides match TRBD1. CDR1 MNHEY and CDR2 SMNVEV come from the germline V gene (reference sequence). With 7 bases clipped from V and 4 bases from J, the junction kept 6 bases outside the gene matches. This CDR3 comprises 13 residues. In nucleotides, the CDR3 is TGTGCCAGCAAAAAACAGGGGCGAGAGACCCAGTACTTC. This encodes CASKKQGRETQYF.

The chain has TRBV5-6 and TRBJ2-1; TRBD2 aligns across 10 bases. V trimming: 2 bases; J trimming: 6 bases; junction bases outside the gene matches: 8. Germline V CDR1 and CDR2: SGHDT, YYEEEE. CDR3 length: 16 amino acids. The CDR3 region is CASSLPGLALTNEQFF. The CDR3 nucleotides are TGTGCCAGCAGCTTACCGGGACTAGCGCTAACCAATGAGCAGTTCTTC. The full variable domain, with the rest looked up from reference TRBV5-6 and TRBJ2-1, is DAGVTQSPTHLIKTRGQQVTLRCSPKSGHDTVSWYQQALGQGPQFIFQYYEEEERQRGNFPDRFSGHQFPNYSSELNVNALLLGDSALYLCASSLPGLALTNEQFFGPGTRLTVL.

This clonotype was counted many times. The J gene is TRBJ2-7, the V gene TRBV2; D is possibly TRBD2 (6 bases). The ends were cut back, 4 bases at V and 6 bases at J, with 13 bases in the middle. The CDR3 length is 13 residues. Per the germline V gene, CDR1 is SNHLY and CDR2 is FYNNEI. For the CDR3, the DNA is TGTGCCAGCAGTGTGGAGGGGACTCGCGAGCAGTACTTC. It codes for CASSVEGTREQYF.

This clonotype was detected only a few times. The V and J genes are TRBV7-9 and TRBJ2-3, with D tentatively TRBD2 (6 bases). The length of the CDR3 is 13 residues. Germline assignment: CDR1 SEHNR and CDR2 FQNEAQ (reference sequence). Trimming took 5 bases from V and 5 from J, leaving 11 bases between them. CDR3 protein: CASSRGAGDTQYF. CDR3 sequence (DNA): TGTGCCAGCAGCCGAGGAGCGGGAGATACGCAGTATTTT.

There are many counts of this clonotype. V gene TRBV6-5 combines with J gene TRBJ2-5, with a tentative D call TRBD2 (5 bases). CDR1 MNHEY and CDR2 SVGAGI come from the germline V gene. The CDR3 totals 12 residues. V was clipped by 7 bases and J by 5 bases, with 11 bases between them. CDR3 region: CASKHRGETQYF. The CDR3 DNA follows: TGTGCCAGCAAGCATCGCGGGGAGACCCAGTACTTC.

This clonotype occurred many times. The rearrangement links TRBV29-1 to TRBJ2-1, with 7 bases identical to TRBD1. In germline, CDR1 is SQVTM, CDR2 ANQGSEA. Trimming cost V 7 bases and J 9 bases; bases outside gene matches: 12. The CDR3 spans 13 residues. The CDR3 loop reads CSGHDRVGFEQFF. DNA of the CDR3: TGCAGCGGCCATGACAGGGTAGGTTTTGAGCAGTTCTTC.

In its sample, this clonotype was seen many times. The chain recombines TRBV7-2 with TRBJ2-1, with 10 bases fitting TRBD2. The CDR3 runs to 16 residues. V lost 6 bases and J lost 0; bases outside the gene matches: 5. Germline CDR1 reads SGHTA; CDR2 reads FQGNSA. The CDR3 is CASSRLAGSSYNEQFF. CDR3 DNA: TGTGCCAGCAGTCGACTAGCGGGTAGCTCCTACAATGAGCAGTTCTTC.

This clonotype came up many times. The germline gene is not matched at one end of the junction; a read error may be the cause. This chain joins TRBV12-3 or TRBV12-4 and TRBJ2-2, with unresolved D. The CDR3 is made up of 16 amino acids. The CDR3 DNA reads TGTGCCAGCAGTTTTAATGTTGGCAGGAACTCCGGGGAGCTGTTTTTT. Protein: CASSFNVGRNSGELFF.

This clonotype was picked up many times. The chain couples TRBV19 to TRBJ1-4, with 11 bases identical to TRBD1. With 5 bases clipped from V and 8 bases from J, the junction kept 10 bases outside the gene matches. This CDR3 has 16 amino acids. CDR1 is LNHDA and CDR2 is SQIVND in the germline V gene (reference sequence). The CDR3 sequence is CASSSLPGQGEEKLFF. CDR3 DNA: TGTGCCAGTAGTTCTCTCCCGGGACAGGGGGAGGAAAAACTGTTTTTT.

This clonotype occurred many times. J is TRBJ2-5 and V is TRBV2; D ambiguous. The CDR3 has 14 amino acids. Germline-derived CDR1 and CDR2 are SNHLY and FYNNEI. V was pared by 7 bases and J by 4 bases, with 16 bases between. CDR3 loop: CASNFRAAVETQYF. In nucleotides, the CDR3 is TGTGCCAGCAATTTTAGAGCCGCTGTAGAGACCCAGTACTTC.

This clonotype was seen ten or more times. The genes are TRBV6-6 and TRBJ2-5; 10 nucleotides match TRBD2. V lost 6 bases to trimming and J lost 4 bases; unmatched junction nucleotides: 5. Germline lookup yields CDR1 MNHNY and CDR2 SVGAGI (reference sequence). The CDR3 runs 14 residues. CDR3 in DNA: TGTGCCAGCAGCCTCCTAGCGGGGGCAGAGACCCAGTACTTC. Encoded protein: CASSLLAGAETQYF.

CDR3 nucleotide sequence: TGTGCCAGCAGTCACCAGGGGGCGAAGCATTCACCCCTCCACTTT. Protein: CASSHQGAKHSPLHF. The chain couples TRBV6-2 or TRBV6-3 to TRBJ1-6; 8 bases fit TRBD1. The CDR3 is 15 residues long. V lost 5 bases and J lost 8; bases outside the gene matches: 8. CDR1 is MNHEY and CDR2 is SVGEGT in the germline V gene.

CDR3 region: CASSYRSGRTGEQFF. The DNA of the CDR3 is TGTGCCAGCAGTTACCGGAGCGGGAGGACCGGTGAGCAGTTCTTC. V usage is TRBV6-5 and J usage is TRBJ2-1; the match to TRBD2 covers 9 bases. Trimming cost V 2 bases and J 9 bases; bases outside gene matches: 8. Germline V lookup: CDR1 MNHEY, CDR2 SVGAGI. The length of the CDR3 is 15 residues.

The rearrangement links TRBV20-1 to TRBJ2-7; D not resolved. V was pared by 0 bases and J by 0 bases, with 12 bases between. The CDR3 consists of 15 residues. Germline V gene lookup returns CDR1 DFQATT and CDR2 SNEGSKA (reference sequence). CDR3 in amino acids: CSARDRAWVSYEQYF. The CDR3 coding sequence is TGCAGTGCTAGAGATCGGGCATGGGTCTCCTACGAGCAGTACTTC.

This chain uses TRBV9 with TRBJ2-1, with 8 bases aligning to TRBD2. The V and J ends lost 3 bases and 8 bases, in that order; junction bases with no gene match: 10. The germline CDR1 and CDR2 sequences are SGDLS and YYNGEE. The CDR3 is 15 amino acids. The CDR3: CASSGPGTRRDEQFF. The CDR3 DNA sequence: TGTGCCAGCAGCGGCCCCGGGACTAGACGGGATGAGCAGTTCTTC. The whole variable domain, remainder taken from reference TRBV9 and TRBJ2-1, is DSGVTQTPKHLITATGQRVTLRCSPRSGDLSVYWYQQSLDQGLQFLIQYYNGEERAKGNILERFSAQQFPDLHSELNLSSLELGDSALYFCASSGPGTRRDEQFFGPGTRLTVL.

This clonotype has only a few counts. The chain links TRBV10-3 to TRBJ2-2, with TRBD2 identical over 8 bases. The germline CDR1 and CDR2 sequences are ENHRY and SYGVKD. The CDR3 length is 15 residues. V lost 10 bases to trimming and J lost 4 bases; unmatched junction nucleotides: 11. CDR3 residues: CATRGGRAVTGELFF. CDR3 DNA sequence: TGTGCCACCCGGGGGGGCAGGGCTGTCACCGGGGAGCTGTTTTTT.

In its sample, this clonotype was seen many times. This chain links TRBV6-2 or TRBV6-3 with TRBJ2-7, with D perhaps TRBD1 or TRBD2 (5 bases each). Per the germline V gene, CDR1 is MNHEY and CDR2 is SVGEGT. With 8 bases removed from V and 2 bases from J, the gap between germline ends came to 16 bases. This CDR3 comprises 14 residues. The CDR3 sequence is CASRTGTGTYEQYF. CDR3 coding DNA: TGTGCCAGCCGCACCGGGACGGGGACCTACGAGCAGTACTTC.

This clonotype has a count of ten or more. The chain employs TRBV29-1 and TRBJ2-1; 8 nucleotides align to TRBD2. Germline-derived CDR1 and CDR2 are SQVTM and ANQGSEA. The V gene end was trimmed by 0 bases and the J gene end by 7 bases; junction bases not matched to a gene: 11. This CDR3 comprises 16 residues. In DNA form, the CDR3 reads TGCAGCGTTGAAGACGGGGGGACTAGAACCCTGAATGAGCAGTTCTTC. Translating it yields CSVEDGGTRTLNEQFF.

The chain combines TRBV19 with TRBJ2-3, with 10 bases aligning to TRBD2. The germline CDR1 and CDR2 sequences are LNHDA and SQIVND (reference sequence). The J segment lost 3 bases and the V segment lost 7 bases, leaving 4 bases of the junction unmatched. The CDR3 runs to 14 residues. The CDR3: CASTSGGGTDTQYF. CDR3 nucleotide sequence: TGTGCCAGTACGAGCGGGGGGGGAACAGATACGCAGTATTTT. The full variable domain, rest sourced from reference TRBV19 and TRBJ2-3, is DGGITQSPKYLFRKEGQNVTLSCEQNLNHDAMYWYRQDPGQGLRLIYYSQIVNDFQKGDIAEGYSVSREKKESFPLTVTSAQKNPTAFYLCASTSGGGTDTQYFGPGTRLTVL.

This clonotype came up many times. The chain uses TRBV18 and TRBJ2-7, with 7 nucleotides matching TRBD1. This CDR3 spans 13 amino acids. V dropped 6 bases and J dropped 1; count of bases not matched to a gene: 3. Germline-derived CDR1 and CDR2 are KGHSH and LQKENI. CDR3 DNA: TGTGCCAGCTCTAGGGACAGATCCTACGAGCAGTACTTC. Its protein is CASSRDRSYEQYF.

This clonotype was recorded at least ten times. The chain recombines TRBV12-3 or TRBV12-4 with TRBJ1-6; D possibly corresponds to TRBD1 (5 bases). The CDR3 length is 14 residues. The V gene lost 5 bases and the J gene lost 9 bases, with 14 bases spanning the gap. CDR3 loop: CASSLGTVSSPLHF. In DNA, the CDR3 is TGTGCCAGCAGTCTTGGGACGGTTAGTTCACCCCTCCACTTT.

J is TRBJ2-3 and V is TRBV6-1; D possibly uses TRBD1 or TRBD2 (5 bases each). The V end was cut by 4 bases, the J end by 2 bases, with 19 bases between. The germline V gene has CDR1 MNHNS and CDR2 SASEGT. The CDR3 loop spans 17 amino acids. In DNA form, the CDR3 reads TGTGCCAGCAGTGTCACCGGGACCGACTCTTACACAGATACGCAGTATTTT. Residues: CASSVTGTDSYTDTQYF.